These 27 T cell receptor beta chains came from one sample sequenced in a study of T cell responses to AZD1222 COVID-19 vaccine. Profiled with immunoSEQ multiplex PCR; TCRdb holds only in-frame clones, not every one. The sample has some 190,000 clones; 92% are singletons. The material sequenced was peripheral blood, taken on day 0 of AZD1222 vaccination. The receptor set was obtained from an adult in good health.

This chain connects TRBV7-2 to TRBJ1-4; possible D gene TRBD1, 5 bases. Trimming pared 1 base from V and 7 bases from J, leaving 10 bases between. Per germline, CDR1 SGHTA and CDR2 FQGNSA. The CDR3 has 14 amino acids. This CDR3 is CASSLGQGFEKLFF. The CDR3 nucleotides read TGTGCCAGCAGCTTAGGGCAGGGATTTGAAAAACTGTTTTTT. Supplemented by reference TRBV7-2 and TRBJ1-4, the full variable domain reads GAGVSQSPSNKVTEKGKDVELRCDPISGHTALYWYRQSLGQGLEFLIYFQGNSAPDKSGLPSDRFSAERTGGSVSTLTIQRTQQEDSAVYLCASSLGQGFEKLFFGSGTQLSVL.

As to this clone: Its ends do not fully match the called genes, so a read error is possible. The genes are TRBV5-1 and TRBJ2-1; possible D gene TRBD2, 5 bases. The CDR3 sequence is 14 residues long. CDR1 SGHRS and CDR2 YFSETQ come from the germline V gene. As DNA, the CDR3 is TGCGCCAGCCGGAGGACTGGCTCCGACAATGAGCAGTTCTTC. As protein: CASRRTGSDNEQFF.

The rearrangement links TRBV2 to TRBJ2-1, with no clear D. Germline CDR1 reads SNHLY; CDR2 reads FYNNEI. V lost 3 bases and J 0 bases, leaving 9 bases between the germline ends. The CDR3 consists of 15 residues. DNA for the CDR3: TGTGCCAGCAGTGACTCCTATAGCTCCTACAATGAGCAGTTCTTC. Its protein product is CASSDSYSSYNEQFF.

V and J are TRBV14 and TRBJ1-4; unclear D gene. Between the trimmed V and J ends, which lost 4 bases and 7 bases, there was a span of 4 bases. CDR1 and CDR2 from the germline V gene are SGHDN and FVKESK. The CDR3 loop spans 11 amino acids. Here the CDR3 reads CASSLGEKLFF. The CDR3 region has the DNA TGTGCCAGCAGCCTTGGTGAAAAACTGTTTTTT. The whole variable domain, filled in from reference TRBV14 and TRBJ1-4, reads EAGVTQFPSHSVIEKGQTVTLRCDPISGHDNLYWYRRVMGKEIKFLLHFVKESKQDESGMPNNRFLAERTGGTYSTLKVQPAELEDSGVYFCASSLGEKLFFGSGTQLSVL.

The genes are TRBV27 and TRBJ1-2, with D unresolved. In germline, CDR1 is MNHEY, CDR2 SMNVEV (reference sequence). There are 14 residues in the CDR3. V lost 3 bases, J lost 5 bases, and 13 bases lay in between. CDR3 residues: CASSLGSGEYGYTF. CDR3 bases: TGTGCCAGCAGTTTGGGGTCGGGAGAATATGGCTACACCTTC.

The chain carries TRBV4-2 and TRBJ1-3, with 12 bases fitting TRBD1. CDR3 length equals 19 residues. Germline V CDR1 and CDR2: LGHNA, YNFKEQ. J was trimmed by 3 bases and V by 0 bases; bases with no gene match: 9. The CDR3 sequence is CASSQDQGGTGGLGNTIYF. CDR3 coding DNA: TGTGCCAGCAGCCAAGATCAAGGGGGGACAGGGGGCCTTGGAAACACCATATATTTT.

CDR3 nucleotides: TGTGCCAGTAGTGCACAGGGCAACGAGCAGTACTTC. It encodes CASSAQGNEQYF. The rearrangement joins TRBV19 to TRBJ2-7; a possible D gene is TRBD1 (6 bases). Germline V gene lookup returns CDR1 LNHDA and CDR2 SQIVND (reference sequence). This CDR3 region has 12 residues. Trimming removed 5 bases at V and 5 bases at J, with 10 bases between.

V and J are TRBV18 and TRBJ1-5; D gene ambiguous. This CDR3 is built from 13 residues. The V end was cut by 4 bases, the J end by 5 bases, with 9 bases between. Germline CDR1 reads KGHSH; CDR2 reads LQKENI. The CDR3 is CASSQGRYQPQHF. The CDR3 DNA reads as TGTGCCAGCTCACAAGGCCGCTATCAGCCCCAGCATTTT.

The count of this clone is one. CDR3 DNA: TGCGCCAGCAGCCATGACAGGGGGCTGACTGAAGCTTTCTTT. Protein sequence: CASSHDRGLTEAFF. The chain combines TRBV5-1 with TRBJ1-1; 10 bases line up with TRBD1. Unmatched junction bases numbered 5, after V lost 4 bases and J lost 5 bases. The germline V gene encodes CDR1 SGHRS and CDR2 YFSETQ. This CDR3 has 14 amino acids.

The CDR3: CATSEDRVGGEQFF. DNA of the CDR3: TGTGCCACCAGTGAGGACAGGGTGGGAGGTGAGCAGTTCTTC. The chain uses TRBV24-1 and TRBJ2-1, with 8 bases matching TRBD1. The CDR3 spans 14 residues. CDR1 KGHDR and CDR2 SFDVKD come from the germline V gene. V gave up 4 bases and J gave up 9 bases; unmatched junction bases: 7.

CDR3 loop: CASSSQGEKLFF. CDR3 coding DNA: TGTGCCAGCAGTTCCCAGGGTGAAAAACTGTTTTTT. This chain connects TRBV6-5 to TRBJ1-4, with a weak D call TRBD1 (5 bases). Trimming pared 4 bases from V and 7 bases from J, leaving 7 bases between. CDR3 length: 12 amino acids. The germline CDR1 and CDR2 sequences are MNHEY and SVGAGI.

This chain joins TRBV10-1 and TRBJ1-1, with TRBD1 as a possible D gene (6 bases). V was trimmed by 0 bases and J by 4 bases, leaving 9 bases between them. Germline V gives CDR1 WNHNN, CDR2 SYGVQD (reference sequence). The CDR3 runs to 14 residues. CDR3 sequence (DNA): TGCGCCAGCAGTGAGTCCGGGGGGCCCACTGAAGCTTTCTTT. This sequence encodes CASSESGGPTEAFF.

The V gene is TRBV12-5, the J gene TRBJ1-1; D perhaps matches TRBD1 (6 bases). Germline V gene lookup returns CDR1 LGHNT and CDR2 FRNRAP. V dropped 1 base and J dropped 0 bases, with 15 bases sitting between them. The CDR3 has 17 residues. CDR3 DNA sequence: TGTGCTAGTGGTTTGGGGGCCGGGACACCGATGAACACTGAAGCTTTCTTT. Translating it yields CASGLGAGTPMNTEAFF. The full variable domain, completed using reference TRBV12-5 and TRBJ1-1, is DARVTQTPRHKVTEMGQEVTMRCQPILGHNTVFWYRQTMMQGLELLAYFRNRAPLDDSGMPKDRFSAEMPDATLATLKIQPSEPRDSAVYFCASGLGAGTPMNTEAFFGQGTRLTVV.

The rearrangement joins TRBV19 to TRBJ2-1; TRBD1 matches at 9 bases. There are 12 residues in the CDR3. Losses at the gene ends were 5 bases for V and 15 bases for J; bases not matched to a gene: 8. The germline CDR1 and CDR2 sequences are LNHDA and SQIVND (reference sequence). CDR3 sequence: CASSLTGGLRFF. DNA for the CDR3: TGTGCCAGTAGTTTAACAGGGGGCCTACGGTTCTTC. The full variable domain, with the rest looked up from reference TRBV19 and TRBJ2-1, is DGGITQSPKYLFRKEGQNVTLSCEQNLNHDAMYWYRQDPGQGLRLIYYSQIVNDFQKGDIAEGYSVSREKKESFPLTVTSAQKNPTAFYLCASSLTGGLRFFGPGTRLTVL.

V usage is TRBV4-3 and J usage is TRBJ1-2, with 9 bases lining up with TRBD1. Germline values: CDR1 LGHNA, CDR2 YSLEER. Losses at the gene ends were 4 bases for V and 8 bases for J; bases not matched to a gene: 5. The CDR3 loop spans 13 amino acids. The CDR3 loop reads CASSPTGGRGYTF. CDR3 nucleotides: TGCGCCAGCAGCCCAACAGGGGGCCGAGGCTACACCTTC.

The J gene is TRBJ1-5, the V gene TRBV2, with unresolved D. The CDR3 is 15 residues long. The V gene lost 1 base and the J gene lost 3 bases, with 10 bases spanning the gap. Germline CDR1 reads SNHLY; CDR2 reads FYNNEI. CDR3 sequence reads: CASSEELGSNQPQHF. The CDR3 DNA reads TGTGCCAGCAGTGAAGAGCTAGGTTCCAATCAGCCCCAGCATTTT.

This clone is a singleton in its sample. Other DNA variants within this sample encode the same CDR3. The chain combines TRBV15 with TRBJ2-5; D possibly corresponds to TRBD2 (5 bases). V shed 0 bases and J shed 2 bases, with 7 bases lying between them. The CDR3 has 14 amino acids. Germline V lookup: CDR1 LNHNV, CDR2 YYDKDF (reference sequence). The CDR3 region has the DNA TGTGCCACCAGCAGAGACCGGGGACAAGAGACCCAGTACTTC. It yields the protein CATSRDRGQETQYF. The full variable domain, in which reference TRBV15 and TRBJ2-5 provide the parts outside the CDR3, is DAMVIQNPRYQVTQFGKPVTLSCSQTLNHNVMYWYQQKSSQAPKLLFHYYDKDFNNEADTPDNFQSRRPNTSFCFLDIRSPGLGDTAMYLCATSRDRGQETQYFGPGTRLLVL.

CDR3 sequence reads: CASGFTQGTEAFF. CDR3 nucleotides: TGTGCTAGTGGTTTTACCCAGGGCACTGAAGCTTTCTTT. The V gene is TRBV12-5, the J gene TRBJ1-1; tentative D call: TRBD1 (5 bases). The ends were cut back, 3 bases at V and 4 bases at J, with 9 bases in the middle. Per germline, CDR1 LGHNT and CDR2 FRNRAP. The CDR3 is 13 residues long.

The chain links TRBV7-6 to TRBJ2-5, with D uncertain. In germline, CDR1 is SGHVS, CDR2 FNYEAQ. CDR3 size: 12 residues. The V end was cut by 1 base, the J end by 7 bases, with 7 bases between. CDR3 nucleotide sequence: TGTGCCAGCAGCTTAGGATCTAGGACCCAGTACTTC. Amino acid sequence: CASSLGSRTQYF.

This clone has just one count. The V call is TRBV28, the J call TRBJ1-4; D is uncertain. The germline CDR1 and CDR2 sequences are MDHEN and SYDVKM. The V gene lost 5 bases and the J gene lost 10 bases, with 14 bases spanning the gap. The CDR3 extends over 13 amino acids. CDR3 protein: CASSPSAVGKLFF. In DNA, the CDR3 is TGTGCCAGCAGTCCGAGCGCGGTGGGAAAACTGTTTTTT.

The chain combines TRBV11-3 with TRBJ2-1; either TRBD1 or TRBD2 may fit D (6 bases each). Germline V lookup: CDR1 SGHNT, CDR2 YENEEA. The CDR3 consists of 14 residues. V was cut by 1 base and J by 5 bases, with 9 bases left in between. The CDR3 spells CASSLGGANNEQFF. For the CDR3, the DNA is TGTGCCAGCAGCTTAGGGGGGGCGAACAATGAGCAGTTCTTC.

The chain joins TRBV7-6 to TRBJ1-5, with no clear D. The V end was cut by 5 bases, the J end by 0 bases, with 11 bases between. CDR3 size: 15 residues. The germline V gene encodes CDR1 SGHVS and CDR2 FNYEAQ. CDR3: CASSRPEFSNQPQHF. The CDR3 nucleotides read TGTGCCAGCAGCAGGCCAGAGTTTAGCAATCAGCCCCAGCATTTT.

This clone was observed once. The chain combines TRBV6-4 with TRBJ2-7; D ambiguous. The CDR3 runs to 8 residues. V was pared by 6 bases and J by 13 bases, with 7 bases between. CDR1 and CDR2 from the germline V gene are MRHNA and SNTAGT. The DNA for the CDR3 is TGTGCCAGCAGGGCTTCTTACTTC. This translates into CASRASYF.

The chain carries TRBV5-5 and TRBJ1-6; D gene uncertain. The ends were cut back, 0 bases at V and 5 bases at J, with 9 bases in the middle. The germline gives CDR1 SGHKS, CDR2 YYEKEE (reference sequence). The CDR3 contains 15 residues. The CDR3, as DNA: TGTGCCAGCAGCTTGGCCGGAGAAAATAATTCACCCCTCCACTTT. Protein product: CASSLAGENNSPLHF.

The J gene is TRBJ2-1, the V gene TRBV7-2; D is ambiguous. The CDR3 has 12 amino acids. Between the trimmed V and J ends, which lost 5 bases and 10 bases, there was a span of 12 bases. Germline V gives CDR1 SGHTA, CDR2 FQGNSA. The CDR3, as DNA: TGTGCCAGCAGCGAGGCCCTGGGCGAGCAGTTCTTC. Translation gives CASSEALGEQFF.

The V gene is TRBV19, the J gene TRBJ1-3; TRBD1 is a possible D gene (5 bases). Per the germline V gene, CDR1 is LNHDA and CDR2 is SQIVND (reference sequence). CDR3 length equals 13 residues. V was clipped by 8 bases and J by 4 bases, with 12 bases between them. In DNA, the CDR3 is TGTGCCAGTCCTACAGGTAGCGGAAACACCATATATTTT. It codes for CASPTGSGNTIYF. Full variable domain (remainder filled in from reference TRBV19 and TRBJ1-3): DGGITQSPKYLFRKEGQNVTLSCEQNLNHDAMYWYRQDPGQGLRLIYYSQIVNDFQKGDIAEGYSVSREKKESFPLTVTSAQKNPTAFYLCASPTGSGNTIYFGEGSWLTVV.

Here the CDR3 DNA reads TGTGCCAGCAGCCCGGACAGGGTGTTCGGTGAAGCTTTCTTT. It codes for CASSPDRVFGEAFF. The rearrangement links TRBV7-8 to TRBJ1-1, with 8 positions matching TRBD1. Germline V gives CDR1 SGHVS, CDR2 FQNEAQ. The CDR3 spans 14 residues. V trimming: 5 bases; J trimming: 7 bases; junction bases outside the gene matches: 9.